This T cell receptor beta chain was sequenced in a study of blood T cell repertoires in COVID-19. Study-wide context: T cells, B-cell-depleted T cells, or PBMCs supplied cDNA or gDNA.

The CDR3 is made up of 15 amino acids. Looked up from germline, CDR1 is MNHNS and CDR2 is SASEGT. The J segment lost 3 bases and the V segment lost 1 base, leaving 5 bases of the junction unmatched. Source study methods: Reference gene primer amplification yielded estimated nucleated cell counts. Data came from immunoSEQ multiplex PCR; TCRdb stores just in-frame clones and leaves some out. V, J and clone size were drawn from that table, and D and trimming were deduced from the DNA. Among about 220,000 clones, roughly 80% were seen once, and the ten largest hold roughly 5%. This TCR was recovered from a woman aged 60-75 years who had recovered from COVID-19. V gene TRBV6-1 combines with J gene TRBJ1-2; 7 nucleotides agree with TRBD1. The sequenced sample was peripheral blood. The CDR3 loop is CASSEVQGGYYGYTF. CDR3 nucleotide sequence: TGTGCCAGCAGTGAAGTGCAAGGGGGCTACTATGGCTACACCTTC.